This T cell receptor beta chain was found in a study of T cells after yellow fever vaccination. Background on the study: For low cell numbers, libraries were made with SMART-Seq v4 Ultra Low Input.

They built TCR cDNA with 5'RACE template switching, a step that put in a universal primer site and UMIs. TCRdb independently ran MiXCR on the 5' RACE reads; one entry per CDR3 protein. The sample lists 200,000 to 250,000 distinct CDR3 sequences, 6.5% to 8.5% seen once, with 0.65% to 0.9% in the top ten. This clonotype was seen many times. Antigen: not known. The germline gives CDR1 MNHEY, CDR2 SVGAGI. Trimming pared 2 bases from V and 2 bases from J, leaving 7 bases between. This CDR3 contains 15 residues. Study-wide results and limits: Researchers report a weaker secondary response that nonetheless peaked faster, day 5 versus 15. Researchers cautioned that FACS-sorted repertoires could harbor abundant clonotypes contaminating from the bulk population.

The sequence came from a man aged 25 to 45 who received the YFV17D yellow fever vaccine. This rearrangement joins TRBV6-5 to TRBJ2-6; no clear D gene. The input for sequencing was CD4+ T cells sorted from PBMCs, taken 15 days after the yellow fever booster vaccination. CDR3 nucleotide sequence: TGTGCCAGCAGTTACGTAAGAACTGGGGCCAACGTCCTGACTTTC. As protein: CASSYVRTGANVLTF.